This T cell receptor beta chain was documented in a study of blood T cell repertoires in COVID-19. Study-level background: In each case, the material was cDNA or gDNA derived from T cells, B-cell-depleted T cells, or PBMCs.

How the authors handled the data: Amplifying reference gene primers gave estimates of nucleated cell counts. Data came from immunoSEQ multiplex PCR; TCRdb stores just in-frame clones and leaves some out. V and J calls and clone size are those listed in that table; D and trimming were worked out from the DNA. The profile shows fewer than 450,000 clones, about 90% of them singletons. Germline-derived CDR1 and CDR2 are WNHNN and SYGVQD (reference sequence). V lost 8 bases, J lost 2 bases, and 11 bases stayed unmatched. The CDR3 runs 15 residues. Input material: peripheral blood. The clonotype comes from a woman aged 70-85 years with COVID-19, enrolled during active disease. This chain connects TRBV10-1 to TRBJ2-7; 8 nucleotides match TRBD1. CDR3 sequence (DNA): TGCGCCAGCTATATCGGGACAGGCATACCCTACGAGCAGTACTTC. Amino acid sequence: CASYIGTGIPYEQYF.